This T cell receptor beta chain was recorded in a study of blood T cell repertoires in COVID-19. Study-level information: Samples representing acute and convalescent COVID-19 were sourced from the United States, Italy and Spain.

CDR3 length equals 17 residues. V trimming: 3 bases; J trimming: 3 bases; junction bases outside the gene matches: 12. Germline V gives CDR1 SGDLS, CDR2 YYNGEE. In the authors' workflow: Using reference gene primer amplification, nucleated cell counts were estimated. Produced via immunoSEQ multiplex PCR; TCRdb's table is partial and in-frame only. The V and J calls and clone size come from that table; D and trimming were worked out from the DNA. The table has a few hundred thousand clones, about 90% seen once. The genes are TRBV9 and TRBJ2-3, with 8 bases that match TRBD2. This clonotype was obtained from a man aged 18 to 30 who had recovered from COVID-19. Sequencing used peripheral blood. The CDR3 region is CASSEGLAGGRTDTQYF. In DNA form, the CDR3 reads TGTGCCAGCAGCGAGGGGCTGGCGGGGGGCAGGACAGATACGCAGTATTTT. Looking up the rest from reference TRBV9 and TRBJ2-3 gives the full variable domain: DSGVTQTPKHLITATGQRVTLRCSPRSGDLSVYWYQQSLDQGLQFLIQYYNGEERAKGNILERFSAQQFPDLHSELNLSSLELGDSALYFCASSEGLAGGRTDTQYFGPGTRLTVL.